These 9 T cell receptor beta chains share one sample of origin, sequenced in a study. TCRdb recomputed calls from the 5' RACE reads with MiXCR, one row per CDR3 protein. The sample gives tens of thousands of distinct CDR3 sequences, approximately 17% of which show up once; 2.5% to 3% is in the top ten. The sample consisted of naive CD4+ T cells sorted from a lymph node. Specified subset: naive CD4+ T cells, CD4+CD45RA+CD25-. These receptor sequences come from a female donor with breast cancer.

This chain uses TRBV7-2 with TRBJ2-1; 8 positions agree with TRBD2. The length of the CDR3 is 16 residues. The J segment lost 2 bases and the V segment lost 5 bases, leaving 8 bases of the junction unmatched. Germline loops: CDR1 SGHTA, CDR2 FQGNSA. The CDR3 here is CASSQRNGRAYNEQFF. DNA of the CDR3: TGTGCCAGCAGCCAGCGGAACGGGAGGGCCTACAATGAGCAGTTCTTC.

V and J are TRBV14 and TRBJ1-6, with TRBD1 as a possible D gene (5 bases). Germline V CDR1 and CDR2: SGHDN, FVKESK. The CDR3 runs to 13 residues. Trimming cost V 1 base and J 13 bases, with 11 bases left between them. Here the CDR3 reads CASSQALGGPLHF. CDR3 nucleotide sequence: TGTGCCAGCAGCCAAGCTCTTGGGGGTCCCCTCCACTTT.

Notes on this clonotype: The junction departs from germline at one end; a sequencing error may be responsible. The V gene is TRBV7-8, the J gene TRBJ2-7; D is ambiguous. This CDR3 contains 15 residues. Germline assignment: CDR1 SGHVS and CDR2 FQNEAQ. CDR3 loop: CASRLGHGPSFEQYF. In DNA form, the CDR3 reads TGTGCCAGCAGACTTGGCCACGGACCCTCCTTCGAGCAGTACTTC.

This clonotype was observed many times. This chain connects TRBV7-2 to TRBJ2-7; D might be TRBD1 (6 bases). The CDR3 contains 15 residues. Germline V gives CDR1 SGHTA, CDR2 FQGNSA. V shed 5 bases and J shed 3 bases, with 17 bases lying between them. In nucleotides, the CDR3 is TGTGCCAGCAGCCCCGCCCACAGGGCCCACTACGAGCAGTACTTC. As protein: CASSPAHRAHYEQYF.

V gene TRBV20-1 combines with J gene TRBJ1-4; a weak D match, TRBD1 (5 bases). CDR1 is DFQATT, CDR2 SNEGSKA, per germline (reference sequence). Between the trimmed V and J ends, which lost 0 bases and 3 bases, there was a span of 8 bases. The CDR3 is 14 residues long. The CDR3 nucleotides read TGCAGTGCTAGAGAGGGGGGACCTAATGAAAAACTGTTTTTT. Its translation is CSAREGGPNEKLFF.

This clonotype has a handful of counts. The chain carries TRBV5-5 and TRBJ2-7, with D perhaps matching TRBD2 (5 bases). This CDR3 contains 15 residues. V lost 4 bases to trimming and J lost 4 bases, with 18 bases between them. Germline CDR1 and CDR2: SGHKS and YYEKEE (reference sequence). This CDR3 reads CASSHASGVSYEQYF. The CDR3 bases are TGTGCCAGCAGCCACGCGTCCGGGGTTTCGTACGAGCAGTACTTC.

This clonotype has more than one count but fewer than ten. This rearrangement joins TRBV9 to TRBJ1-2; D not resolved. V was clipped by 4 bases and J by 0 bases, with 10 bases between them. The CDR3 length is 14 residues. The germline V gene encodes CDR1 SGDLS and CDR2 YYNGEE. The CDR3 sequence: CASSTGLTNYGYTF. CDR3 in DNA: TGTGCCAGCAGCACTGGACTCACTAACTATGGCTACACCTTC.

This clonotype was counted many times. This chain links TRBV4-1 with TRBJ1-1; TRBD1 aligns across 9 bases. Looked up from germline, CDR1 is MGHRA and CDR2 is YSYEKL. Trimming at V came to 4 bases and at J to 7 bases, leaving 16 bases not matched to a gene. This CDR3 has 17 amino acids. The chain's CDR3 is CASSRNSLRQGEGEAFF. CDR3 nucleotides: TGCGCCAGCAGCCGAAATAGTCTTAGACAGGGGGAGGGTGAAGCTTTCTTT.

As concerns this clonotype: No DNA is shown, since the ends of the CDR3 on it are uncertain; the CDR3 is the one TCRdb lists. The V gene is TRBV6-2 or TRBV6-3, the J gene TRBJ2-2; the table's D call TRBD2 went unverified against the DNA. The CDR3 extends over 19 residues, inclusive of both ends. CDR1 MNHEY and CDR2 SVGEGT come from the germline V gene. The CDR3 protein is CASSNTWWASGTNTGEPFF.